These 30 T cell receptor beta chains were sequenced from one sample in a study of T cells in Graves' hyperthyroidism and ophthalmopathy. RNA transcripts yielded amplified TCR beta CDR3 regions. The study used the HTBI primer set for a first-round RT-PCR of the TCR CDR3. TCRdb re-called the multiplex PCR reads through MiXCR, storing one row per CDR3 protein. The table lists around 350,000 distinct CDR3 sequences, about 15% of them singletons, with around 30% in the top ten. The sequenced material came from blood. The source is a woman aged 18-30 years with Graves' hyperthyroidism that later progressed to Graves' ophthalmopathy.

Only a few counts were recorded for this clonotype. The rearrangement joins TRBV29-1 to TRBJ2-7, with 10 bases fitting TRBD2. The CDR3 sequence is 15 residues long. Germline-derived CDR1 and CDR2 are SQVTM and ANQGSEA. V gave up 0 bases and J gave up 2 bases; unmatched junction bases: 4. CDR3 region: CSVEDNLAGAYEQYF. DNA of the CDR3: TGCAGCGTTGAAGATAACCTAGCGGGAGCCTACGAGCAGTACTTC.

This clonotype was picked up a small number of times. The chain has TRBV18 and TRBJ2-5; TRBD2 agrees at 9 bases. Germline assignment: CDR1 KGHSH and CDR2 LQKENI. V lost 0 bases to trimming and J lost 4 bases; unmatched junction nucleotides: 6. The CDR3 sequence is 16 residues long. CDR3 amino acids: CASSPPGLAMGETQYF. The CDR3 nucleotides are TGTGCCAGCTCACCACCGGGACTAGCCATGGGAGAGACCCAGTACTTC.

This clonotype appeared many times. The chain is built from TRBV28 and TRBJ2-7; no clear D gene. The CDR3 is made up of 13 amino acids. V dropped 1 base and J dropped 7 bases, with 11 bases sitting between them. From germline, CDR1 is MDHEN and CDR2 SYDVKM. The DNA of the CDR3 is TGTGCCAGCAGTTTATCGTTCGCGGAGGAGCAGTACTTC. This translates into CASSLSFAEEQYF.

Many counts were recorded for this clonotype. The chain recombines TRBV7-9 with TRBJ2-7; D call uncertain. The V gene lost 1 base and the J gene lost 2 bases, with 9 bases spanning the gap. The CDR3 runs to 14 residues. Germline V gene data show CDR1 as SEHNR and CDR2 as FQNEAQ (reference sequence). The CDR3 sequence: CASSLVSVPYEQYF. CDR3 coding DNA: TGTGCCAGCAGCTTAGTGTCCGTTCCCTACGAGCAGTACTTC.

This clonotype has a count of ten or more. The V gene is TRBV20-1, the J gene TRBJ2-3, with 9 bases matching TRBD1. The CDR3 totals 14 residues. V was clipped by 7 bases and J by 4 bases; unmatched bases: 9. CDR1 is DFQATT and CDR2 is SNEGSKA in the germline V gene (reference sequence). The CDR3 nucleotides read TGCAGTGTTTCAGGACAGGGGTTCCCAGATACGCAGTATTTT. It yields the protein CSVSGQGFPDTQYF.

This clonotype has at least ten counts. The V call is TRBV2, the J call TRBJ2-1; D not certain. Per the germline V gene, CDR1 is SNHLY and CDR2 is FYNNEI. The CDR3 totals 12 residues. V was clipped by 0 bases and J by 9 bases, with 6 bases between them. The CDR3 here is CASSEAPGEQFF. CDR3 nucleotide sequence: TGTGCCAGCAGTGAAGCCCCTGGTGAGCAGTTCTTC.

This clonotype was seen many times. CDR3 nucleotides: TGTGCCAGCTCACCGAGAGACAGGGGCGAGCAGTACTTC. Translated, it gives CASSPRDRGEQYF. J is TRBJ2-7 and V is TRBV18; 8 bases agree with TRBD1. Germline V gene data show CDR1 as KGHSH and CDR2 as LQKENI. The CDR3 loop spans 13 amino acids. V was clipped by 3 bases and J by 6 bases; unmatched bases: 4.

This clonotype was recorded at least ten times. The chain recombines TRBV7-8 with TRBJ2-2, with D perhaps matching TRBD2 (6 bases). The CDR3 is made up of 13 amino acids. Germline CDR1 reads SGHVS; CDR2 reads FQNEAQ. The CDR3 loop reads CVAGHINTGELFF. The CDR3 coding sequence is TGTGTGGCGGGGCACATCAACACCGGGGAGCTGTTTTTT.

At least ten counts were recorded for this clonotype. The chain has TRBV7-6 and TRBJ2-3; 9 nucleotides line up with TRBD2. V was clipped by 4 bases and J by 7 bases; unmatched bases: 15. The germline V gene encodes CDR1 SGHVS and CDR2 FNYEAQ. The CDR3 runs to 17 residues. Written as DNA, the CDR3 is TGTGCCAGCAGCTGGACCCTTGGGCGGGAGGGCCCCAATACGCAGTATTTT. Translation: CASSWTLGREGPNTQYF.

The J gene is TRBJ2-5, the V gene TRBV11-2, with 8 bases matching TRBD2. This CDR3 region has 16 residues. Germline lookup yields CDR1 SGHAT and CDR2 FQNNGV. V was pared by 5 bases and J by 4 bases, with 12 bases of the junction left unmatched. CDR3 protein: CASSRRASGLVETQYF. Here the CDR3 DNA reads TGTGCCAGCAGCCGAAGGGCTAGCGGGCTGGTAGAGACCCAGTACTTC.

The table lists this clonotype with many counts. This chain links TRBV27 with TRBJ2-7; the D gene is possibly TRBD1 (5 bases). The CDR3 extends over 14 amino acids. V was clipped by 5 bases and J by 3 bases, with 14 bases between them. Germline CDR1 reads MNHEY; CDR2 reads SMNVEV (reference sequence). Written as DNA, the CDR3 is TGTGCCAGCAGTCCAGGGCCCAGGTACTACGAGCAGTACTTC. The encoded protein is CASSPGPRYYEQYF.

This clonotype was observed at least ten times. The V call is TRBV10-3, the J call TRBJ1-2; tentatively, D is TRBD1 (6 bases). Germline V lookup: CDR1 ENHRY, CDR2 SYGVKD. The CDR3 consists of 14 residues. V gave up 3 bases and J gave up 4 bases, with 12 bases separating them. The CDR3: CAISDTTGPYGYTF. The CDR3 DNA reads TGTGCCATCAGTGACACGACAGGCCCCTATGGCTACACCTTC.

This clonotype was counted ten times or more. The chain is built from TRBV30 and TRBJ1-2, with D uncertain. Germline-derived CDR1 and CDR2 are GTSNPN and SVGIG (reference sequence). This CDR3 is 13 amino acids long. Trimming removed 0 bases at V and 0 bases at J, with 5 bases between. CDR3 amino acids: CAWSVDTNYGYTF. CDR3 DNA: TGTGCCTGGAGTGTCGACACTAACTATGGCTACACCTTC.

Worth noting for this clonotype: This could be a read error, since a much larger clone is one nucleotide away. The chain has TRBV6-1 and TRBJ2-5, with a tentative D call TRBD2 (5 bases). CDR1 is MNHNS, CDR2 SASEGT, per germline. The CDR3 is made up of 18 amino acids. Trimming removed 1 base at V and 5 bases at J, with 23 bases between. In nucleotides, the CDR3 is TGTGCCAGCAGTGAAGGACTCAAGCTGGAGGCCCCCCGGGAGACCCAGTACTTC. Residues: CASSEGLKLEAPRETQYF.

This chain joins TRBV7-6 and TRBJ2-3; TRBD1 aligns across 7 bases. The CDR3 loop spans 15 amino acids. V lost 5 bases and J lost 5; bases outside the gene matches: 10. The germline CDR1 and CDR2 sequences are SGHVS and FNYEAQ. As DNA, the CDR3 is TGTGCCAGCAGCCGACAGGGTACGACCATAGATACGCAGTATTTT. Amino acid sequence: CASSRQGTTIDTQYF.

The chain's CDR3 is CASSWMTGASYEQYF. The CDR3 DNA reads TGTGCCAGCAGCTGGATGACAGGGGCCTCCTACGAGCAGTACTTC. The chain uses TRBV7-2 and TRBJ2-7; 8 positions match TRBD1. V shed 4 bases, J shed 0 bases, and the junction held 5 bases outside the gene matches. The CDR3 contains 15 residues. Per germline, CDR1 SGHTA and CDR2 FQGNSA.

This clonotype has a count of ten or more. This chain connects TRBV2 to TRBJ1-5; D gene uncertain. Germline values: CDR1 SNHLY, CDR2 FYNNEI. The CDR3 sequence is 15 residues long. V was shortened by 7 bases and J by 1 base, with 14 bases between the two germline ends. The CDR3 DNA reads TGTGCCAGCACTCTTCTCCCGGGGAGCAATCAGCCCCAGCATTTT. Amino acid sequence: CASTLLPGSNQPQHF.

Comment on this clonotype: The CDR3 end shows no conserved phenylalanine or tryptophan, and so a read error is likely. This chain links TRBV20-1 with TRBJ1-4, with D hard to call. V was cut by 4 bases and J by 8 bases, with 8 bases left in between. This CDR3 is 11 amino acids long. Germline V gene lookup returns CDR1 DFQATT and CDR2 SNEGSKA (reference sequence). DNA of the CDR3: TGCAGTGCTATCTCGAAGGAAAAACTGTTTTCT. It codes for CSAISKEKLFS.

This clonotype was seen a few times. The chain recombines TRBV2 with TRBJ2-1; TRBD2 aligns across 8 bases. The CDR3 contains 17 residues. Germline V gene data show CDR1 as SNHLY and CDR2 as FYNNEI. Germline trimming cut 7 bases from V and 7 bases from J; bases unmatched to any gene: 18. The CDR3 bases are TGTGCCAGCAAGGGGACTAGTCAAGTCCTGGGGCGGAATGAGCAGTTCTTC. It codes for CASKGTSQVLGRNEQFF.

This clonotype was found many times. The CDR3: CASSLGSTGAANEKLFF. The CDR3 DNA reads TGTGCCAGCAGCTTAGGGTCCACGGGGGCGGCTAATGAAAAACTGTTTTTT. This sequence joins TRBV7-9 and TRBJ1-4, with D perhaps TRBD1 (6 bases). V lost 1 base to trimming and J lost 3 bases, with 15 bases between them. The CDR3 has 17 amino acids. The V gene's germline CDR1 is SEHNR and CDR2 FQNEAQ (reference sequence).

In this sample, this clonotype turned up many times. Here the CDR3 DNA reads TGTGCCAGCAGTAAGGGGGGAGCGGGCAATGAGCAGTTCTTC. Residues: CASSKGGAGNEQFF. The chain is built from TRBV27 and TRBJ2-1; D may be TRBD1 or TRBD2 (6 bases each). Germline V gives CDR1 MNHEY, CDR2 SMNVEV (reference sequence). This CDR3 is built from 14 residues. Between the trimmed V and J ends, which lost 5 bases and 6 bases, there was a span of 14 bases.

This clonotype has just a few counts. The gene calls are TRBV5-8 and TRBJ1-4; perhaps TRBD1 as D (5 bases). Germline V lookup: CDR1 SGHTS, CDR2 YDEGEE. The CDR3 is 14 residues long. V lost 0 bases, J lost 8 bases, and 11 bases lay in between. For the CDR3, the DNA is TGTGCCAGCAGCTTGGAAGGGGTAAAAGAAAAACTGTTTTTT. As protein: CASSLEGVKEKLFF.

Points on this clonotype: Possible read error: a much larger clone is one base away. This sequence joins TRBV29-1 and TRBJ1-5; D is unresolved. From germline, CDR1 is SQVTM and CDR2 ANQGSEA. This CDR3 region has 13 residues. Trimming removed 2 bases from V and 1 base from J, with 6 bases in between. The chain's CDR3 is CSVETDSNQPQHF. CDR3 in DNA: TGCAGCGTTGAAACGGACAGCAATCAGCCCCAGCATTTT.

The chain links TRBV9 to TRBJ2-1; maybe TRBD2 (6 bases). V lost 4 bases to trimming and J lost 7 bases, with 12 bases between them. This CDR3 comprises 13 residues. Germline V gene lookup returns CDR1 SGDLS and CDR2 YYNGEE. The CDR3 bases are TGTGCCAGCAGCCCTCGGGCGGGAAATGAGCAGTTCTTC. Translation: CASSPRAGNEQFF.

The table lists this clonotype with a few counts. The V and J genes are TRBV24-1 and TRBJ2-5; D gene ambiguous. This CDR3 contains 13 residues. Looked up from germline, CDR1 is KGHDR and CDR2 is SFDVKD. V dropped 3 bases and J dropped 4 bases, with 8 bases sitting between them. The CDR3 DNA reads as TGTGCCACCAGTGATGAACGGCTAGAGACCCAGTACTTC. It codes for CATSDERLETQYF.

This clonotype was recorded at least ten times. V and J are TRBV11-2 and TRBJ1-1, with D perhaps matching TRBD1 (5 bases). The CDR3 consists of 17 residues. Germline loops: CDR1 SGHAT, CDR2 FQNNGV. Between the trimmed V and J ends, which lost 0 bases and 4 bases, there was a span of 18 bases. This chain's CDR3 is CASSLDSARGVPTEAFF. The CDR3 nucleotides are TGTGCCAGCAGCTTAGATAGTGCCCGGGGGGTCCCCACTGAAGCTTTCTTT.

This clonotype was picked up many times. CDR3: CASSLRGISDRAAGSGGELFF. CDR3 DNA: TGTGCCAGCAGCTTAAGGGGGATCTCAGACAGGGCGGCTGGATCTGGCGGGGAGCTGTTTTTT. The V and J genes are TRBV7-8 and TRBJ2-2, with 7 bases aligning to TRBD1. The CDR3 runs to 21 residues. V dropped 2 bases and J dropped 7; count of bases not matched to a gene: 25. The germline CDR1 and CDR2 sequences are SGHVS and FQNEAQ.

This clonotype was seen many times. This rearrangement joins TRBV7-9 to TRBJ2-1, with 9 bases that match TRBD2. Per the germline V gene, CDR1 is SEHNR and CDR2 is FQNEAQ (reference sequence). CDR3 length: 15 residues. Trimming cost V 4 bases and J 3 bases; bases outside gene matches: 4. CDR3 in amino acids: CASSSTSGNYNEQFF. The CDR3 DNA sequence: TGTGCCAGCAGCTCGACTAGCGGAAACTACAATGAGCAGTTCTTC.

The table lists this clonotype with a few counts. A much more abundant neighbour one base away suggests this may be a read error. V usage is TRBV4-2 and J usage is TRBJ2-1, with D maybe TRBD1 (6 bases). Germline assignment: CDR1 LGHNA and CDR2 YNFKEQ. This CDR3 region has 17 residues. V was shortened by 0 bases and J by 6 bases, with 18 bases between the two germline ends. CDR3 sequence reads: CASSQDYFEQGPNEQFF. In DNA form, the CDR3 reads TGTGCCAGCAGCCAAGATTACTTCGAACAGGGTCCCAATGAGCAGTTCTTC.

Only a few counts were recorded for this clonotype. CDR3 sequence: CASSPDRGPSKNIQYF. The CDR3 DNA follows: TGTGCCAGCTCACCGGACAGGGGACCTTCCAAAAACATTCAGTACTTC. The chain recombines TRBV18 with TRBJ2-4; TRBD1 matches at 9 bases. Germline CDR1 is KGHSH and CDR2 is LQKENI. J lost 2 bases, V lost 3 bases, and 5 bases had no gene match. The CDR3 contains 16 residues.